Given below is one T cell receptor (beta chain) in context. These data originate in a study of CD8 T cells in Susac syndrome. The authors reverse transcribed roughly 0.5 to 1 ug RNA with random hexamers. In TCRdb, the immunoSEQ multiplex PCR reads were re-called with MiXCR into one record per CDR3 protein. The sample lists about 200,000 distinct CDR3 sequences, roughly 94% seen once, with about 0.095% in the top ten. Germline V lookup: CDR1 KGHDR, CDR2 SFDVKD. The J segment lost 6 bases and the V segment lost 4 bases, leaving 3 bases of the junction unmatched. The CDR3 totals 13 residues. This receptor was obtained from a human donor in good health. The sequenced sample consisted of CD4+ T cells from PBMCs. The chain couples TRBV24-1 to TRBJ2-3, with 7 positions matching TRBD2. CDR3 region: CATSERTRDTQYF. The CDR3 DNA follows: TGTGCCACCAGTGAACGGACTAGGGATACGCAGTATTTT.